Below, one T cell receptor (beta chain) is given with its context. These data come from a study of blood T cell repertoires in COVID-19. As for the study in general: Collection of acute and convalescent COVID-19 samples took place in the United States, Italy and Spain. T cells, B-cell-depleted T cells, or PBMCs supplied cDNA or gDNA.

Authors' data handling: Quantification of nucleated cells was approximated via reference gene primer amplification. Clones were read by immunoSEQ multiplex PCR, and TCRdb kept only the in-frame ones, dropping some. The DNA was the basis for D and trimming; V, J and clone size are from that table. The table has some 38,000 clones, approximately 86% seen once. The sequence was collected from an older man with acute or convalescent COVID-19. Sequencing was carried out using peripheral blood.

The CDR3 protein is CASSYSGRNTEAFF. The DNA of the CDR3 is TGTGCCAGCAGTTACTCGGGCAGGAACACTGAAGCTTTCTTT. The genes are TRBV6-6 and TRBJ1-1; D is undetermined. CDR3 size: 14 residues. V lost 0 bases and J lost 1, with 6 bases in between. Germline values: CDR1 MNHNY, CDR2 SVGAGI (reference sequence).